These 8 T cell receptor beta chains originate from one sample sequenced in a study of T cell repertoires in cytomegalovirus infection. TCRdb re-called the reads with MiXCR, one entry per CDR3 protein. The sample lists roughly 190,000 distinct CDR3 sequences; 8% to 10% were seen once. The sequenced sample consisted of PBMCs. The receptor source for this set is a human donor in good health (CMV status not recorded). Some clones in this sample may be carry-over from other donors' samples.

The J gene is TRBJ2-7, the V gene TRBV14, with a weak D call TRBD1 (6 bases). Per the germline V gene, CDR1 is SGHDN and CDR2 is FVKESK. The germline V and J ends were trimmed by 4 bases and 5 bases, with 21 bases remaining between them. CDR3 length: 16 amino acids. The CDR3 protein is CASSPHPPGQPHEQYF. Here the CDR3 DNA reads TGTGCCAGCAGCCCCCACCCCCCCGGACAGCCGCACGAGCAGTACTTC.

This clonotype was counted ten times or more. This sequence joins TRBV28 and TRBJ1-2, with TRBD1 identical over 7 bases. CDR3 length: 12 residues. The germline CDR1 and CDR2 sequences are MDHEN and SYDVKM. CDR3 sequence (DNA): TGTGCTGAAGAGGGGGCGCCCGGAGGCTACACCTTC. It codes for CAEEGAPGGYTF.

The chain is built from TRBV18 and TRBJ1-2; D not resolved. Germline V gene sequence: CDR1 KGHSH, CDR2 LQKENI. Deletions cut 3 bases from V and 6 bases from J, with 11 bases between. The CDR3 totals 13 residues. This CDR3 is CASSPGSRNGYTF. CDR3 nucleotide sequence: TGTGCCAGCTCACCGGGCAGTCGGAATGGCTACACCTTC.

This clonotype was picked up many times. The CDR3 spells CASSPRQPPLAEAFF. The DNA for the CDR3 is TGTGCCAGCAGCCCCAGACAGCCACCTCTCGCTGAAGCTTTCTTT. This chain connects TRBV7-8 to TRBJ1-1; D perhaps matches TRBD1 (5 bases). The V gene lost 5 bases and the J gene lost 6 bases, with 19 bases spanning the gap. Looked up from germline, CDR1 is SGHVS and CDR2 is FQNEAQ. This CDR3 has 15 amino acids.

This clonotype appeared many times. The chain uses TRBV6-2 or TRBV6-3 and TRBJ1-1, with TRBD1 matching over 8 bases. Germline V gives CDR1 MNHEY, CDR2 SVGEGT. Trimming took 5 bases from V and 4 from J; bases not matched to a gene: 12. The CDR3 contains 16 residues. Written as DNA, the CDR3 is TGTGCCAGCAGTACTGGACAGGGTTTATGGACCACTGAAGCTTTCTTT. Protein product: CASSTGQGLWTTEAFF.

This clonotype was observed many times. This chain uses TRBV11-2 with TRBJ2-5, with 9 bases fitting TRBD1. In germline, CDR1 is SGHAT, CDR2 FQNNGV. This CDR3 region has 18 residues. Losses at the gene ends were 1 base for V and 2 bases for J; bases not matched to a gene: 11. Written as DNA, the CDR3 is TGTGCCAGCAGCTTAGGCCGAAACAGGGGGCGAAGGCAAGAGACCCAGTACTTC. It yields the protein CASSLGRNRGRRQETQYF. Using reference TRBV11-2 and TRBJ2-5 for the parts outside the CDR3, the full variable domain is EAGVAQSPRYKIIEKRQSVAFWCNPISGHATLYWYQQILGQGPKLLIQFQNNGVVDDSQLPKDRFSAERLKGVDSTLKIQPAKLEDSAVYLCASSLGRNRGRRQETQYFGPGTRLLVL.

The sample holds a few counts of this clonotype. This chain links TRBV20-1 with TRBJ2-5, with D possibly matching TRBD2 (6 bases). This CDR3 region has 14 residues. CDR1 is DFQATT and CDR2 is SNEGSKA in the germline V gene (reference sequence). Trimming shortened V by 6 bases and J by 5 bases, and 19 bases separated the two germline ends. The CDR3 DNA is TGCAGTGCCCGCCTCCGCGGCGGGGCGGAGACCCAGTACTTC. Translated, it gives CSARLRGGAETQYF.

This clonotype was picked up a small number of times. The J gene is TRBJ1-6, the V gene TRBV7-9; D unclear. V shed 2 bases and J shed 5 bases, with 10 bases lying between them. CDR1 SEHNR and CDR2 FQNEAQ come from the germline V gene (reference sequence). CDR3 length: 15 residues. This chain's CDR3 is CASSLTNSHNSPLHF. The CDR3 nucleotides read TGTGCCAGCAGCTTAACGAACAGCCATAATTCACCCCTCCACTTT.